What follows are 24 T cell receptor beta chains derived from one specimen sequenced in a study of shared clonotypes between healthy human individuals (dated by TCRdb to 2018 to 2020). Libraries were prepared through the immunoSEQ multiplex PCR assay. TCRdb re-hosts the immuneACCESS table, in-frame sequences only. Its copies lack some clones; in the studies checked, an unresolved V gene accounts for under half of them, and the cause for the rest is not known. This sample is represented by about 340,000 clones; more than 60% of them were singletons. The ten most abundant clones make up 8.5% to 12% of the sample. The sequenced sample consisted of memory CD4+ T cells sorted from blood. In the paper's terms, the cell subset or site label means: CD45RA-negative fraction. The receptor set was obtained from a man aged 30-40 years in good health.

The chain uses TRBV29-1 and TRBJ2-3; 9 bases align to TRBD1. The CDR3 has 14 amino acids. Germline V gene sequence: CDR1 SQVTM, CDR2 ANQGSEA. V was clipped by 3 bases and J by 6 bases; unmatched bases: 7. The CDR3 is CSVDGDRVGDTQYF. The CDR3 nucleotides are TGCAGCGTTGACGGGGACAGGGTTGGGGATACGCAGTATTTT.

The chain joins TRBV2 to TRBJ2-7, with D tentatively TRBD1 (5 bases). Germline CDR1 and CDR2: SNHLY and FYNNEI. CDR3 length equals 14 residues. V lost 3 bases to trimming and J lost 3 bases, with 12 bases between them. The CDR3 DNA reads as TGTGCCAGCAGTGATTCTGGGGCGCGCTACGAGCAGTACTTC. Its translation: CASSDSGARYEQYF.

V is TRBV19 and J is TRBJ2-2; 9 bases are shared with TRBD2. Germline assignment: CDR1 LNHDA and CDR2 SQIVND (reference sequence). Trimming at V came to 3 bases and at J to 6 bases, leaving 5 bases not matched to a gene. The CDR3 sequence is 15 residues long. The CDR3 sequence: CASSILAGIPGELFF. In DNA form, the CDR3 reads TGTGCCAGTAGTATTCTAGCGGGAATTCCCGGGGAGCTGTTTTTT.

This sequence joins TRBV4-3 and TRBJ1-1, with 9 bases that match TRBD1. V shed 0 bases and J 5 bases; nucleotides not matched to a gene: 4. Germline loops: CDR1 LGHNA, CDR2 YSLEER. The CDR3 is made up of 15 amino acids. CDR3 sequence reads: CASSQDQGQGTEAFF. The CDR3 region has the DNA TGCGCCAGCAGCCAAGATCAGGGACAGGGAACTGAAGCTTTCTTT.

J is TRBJ1-2 and V is TRBV7-2, with 9 bases that match TRBD1. CDR1 is SGHTA, CDR2 FQGNSA, per germline. With V trimmed by 2 bases and J by 4 bases, 8 bases remained unmatched. CDR3 size: 16 residues. The CDR3 loop reads CASSLSRGQGTYGYTF. The CDR3 region has the DNA TGTGCCAGCAGCTTAAGTAGGGGACAGGGTACCTATGGCTACACCTTC.

This chain joins TRBV6-6 and TRBJ2-1, with 10 nucleotides matching TRBD2. Germline lookup yields CDR1 MNHNY and CDR2 SVGAGI (reference sequence). The CDR3 has 14 residues. V lost 7 bases, J lost 4 bases, and 4 bases stayed unmatched. The CDR3: CASTRTSGYNEQFF. The CDR3 DNA follows: TGTGCCAGCACTCGGACTAGCGGATACAATGAGCAGTTCTTC.

In its sample, this clone was seen a few times. The V call is TRBV2, the J call TRBJ2-3; 7 bases are a match to TRBD1. Trimming cost V 4 bases and J 1 base; bases outside gene matches: 5. CDR3 length: 15 residues. The germline gives CDR1 SNHLY, CDR2 FYNNEI. CDR3 bases: TGTGCCAGCAGTGGACAGGGATTCGGCACAGATACGCAGTATTTT. Its protein is CASSGQGFGTDTQYF.

CDR3 amino acids: CASSPTLAPGQYF. The CDR3 coding sequence is TGTGCCAGCAGCCCTACACTTGCCCCGGGGCAGTATTTT. This rearrangement joins TRBV14 to TRBJ2-3, with unresolved D. The CDR3 has 13 amino acids. V dropped 4 bases and J dropped 11 bases, with 16 bases sitting between them. In germline, CDR1 is SGHDN, CDR2 FVKESK.

This clone was counted many times. This sequence joins TRBV7-8 and TRBJ2-3; no reliable D call. In germline, CDR1 is SGHVS, CDR2 FQNEAQ. This CDR3 contains 12 residues. Trimming removed 5 bases from V and 0 bases from J, with 3 bases in between. The CDR3 coding sequence is TGTGCCAGCAGCCCAAGCACAGATACGCAGTATTTT. It yields the protein CASSPSTDTQYF.

The V gene is TRBV5-6, the J gene TRBJ2-5, with no clear D. The CDR3 runs to 13 residues. The V and J ends lost 0 bases and 5 bases respectively, with 8 bases between them. Germline assignment: CDR1 SGHDT and CDR2 YYEEEE. The CDR3 loop reads CASSLVEGETQYF. The CDR3 DNA is TGTGCCAGCAGCTTGGTGGAAGGGGAGACCCAGTACTTC.

This clone was seen a handful of times. The CDR3 here is CASSSTLGILRTQYF. In DNA, the CDR3 is TGTGCCAGCAGTTCGACCCTAGGGATCCTCCGGACCCAGTACTTC. J is TRBJ2-5 and V is TRBV28; D is uncertain. V was shortened by 4 bases and J by 7 bases, with 19 bases between the two germline ends. CDR3 length: 15 amino acids. CDR1 and CDR2 from the germline V gene are MDHEN and SYDVKM.

The genes are TRBV14 and TRBJ2-5, with TRBD2 matching over 7 bases. J gave up 1 base and V 2 bases, and 13 bases lay outside the gene matches. Germline CDR1 and CDR2: SGHDN and FVKESK. This CDR3 is 18 amino acids long. CDR3 DNA sequence: TGTGCCAGCAGCCAAAACCGCCGAGCTCTAGCGGCCCAAGAGACCCAGTACTTC. This sequence encodes CASSQNRRALAAQETQYF.

The CDR3 sequence is CASSLRVSGLKGEAFF. The CDR3 DNA sequence: TGTGCCAGCAGTCTCAGGGTTTCGGGGCTTAAGGGTGAAGCTTTCTTT. V usage is TRBV28 and J usage is TRBJ1-1, with D perhaps matching TRBD1 (5 bases). The CDR3 length is 16 residues. CDR1 MDHEN and CDR2 SYDVKM come from the germline V gene. With 5 bases removed from V and 7 bases from J, the gap between germline ends came to 23 bases.

The chain carries TRBV6-6 and TRBJ1-1, with TRBD1 as a possible D gene (5 bases). CDR3 length: 13 residues. Trimming removed 10 bases at V and 1 base at J, with 13 bases between. Per germline, CDR1 MNHNY and CDR2 SVGAGI (reference sequence). The CDR3 DNA follows: TGTGCCACGAGGGGTCTCTCGAACACTGAAGCTTTCTTT. It is translated as CATRGLSNTEAFF.

This chain joins TRBV15 and TRBJ2-1, with 7 nucleotides matching TRBD2. Trimming took 3 bases from V and 3 from J; bases not matched to a gene: 5. The CDR3 has 15 residues. Germline CDR1 reads LNHNV; CDR2 reads YYDKDF (reference sequence). CDR3 in DNA: TGTGCCACCAGCAGGGGCGGGAGCAGCTACAATGAGCAGTTCTTC. Translation gives CATSRGGSSYNEQFF.

The chain has TRBV14 and TRBJ2-3; D unresolved. The germline V gene has CDR1 SGHDN and CDR2 FVKESK. The CDR3 length is 15 residues. V lost 5 bases and J lost 3, with 15 bases in between. The CDR3 protein is CASSALRPRTDTQYF. The CDR3, as DNA: TGTGCCAGCAGCGCCCTCCGCCCTCGGACAGATACGCAGTATTTT.

This clone was detected many times. The V and J genes are TRBV6-1 and TRBJ2-5, with 8 bases lining up with TRBD2. Germline V gene sequence: CDR1 MNHNS, CDR2 SASEGT. The CDR3 contains 14 residues. With 7 bases clipped from V and 2 bases from J, the junction kept 6 bases outside the gene matches. CDR3 nucleotides: TGTGCCAGCAATCCGGGAGGGACTCAAGAGACCCAGTACTTC. It codes for CASNPGGTQETQYF.

In this sample, this clone turned up a few times. Other DNA variants within this sample encode the same CDR3. The chain uses TRBV19 and TRBJ2-5, with 8 bases aligning to TRBD1. The CDR3 totals 15 residues. V shed 3 bases and J 2 bases; nucleotides not matched to a gene: 5. CDR1 is LNHDA and CDR2 is SQIVND in the germline V gene (reference sequence). The CDR3 protein is CASSIGTGFQETQYF. The CDR3 DNA follows: TGTGCCAGTAGTATCGGGACAGGTTTTCAAGAGACCCAGTACTTC.

The rearrangement links TRBV28 to TRBJ1-4, with 9 bases aligning to TRBD1. The germline V gene encodes CDR1 MDHEN and CDR2 SYDVKM. Unmatched junction bases numbered 1, after V lost 2 bases and J lost 6 bases. This CDR3 is 14 amino acids long. Here the CDR3 reads CASSLGTGYEKLFF. As DNA, the CDR3 is TGTGCCAGCAGTTTAGGGACAGGGTATGAAAAACTGTTTTTT.

The genes are TRBV11-1 and TRBJ1-6; TRBD1 is a possible D gene (6 bases). The CDR3 sequence is 12 residues long. Trimming cost V 10 bases and J 6 bases, with 10 bases left between them. Germline V lookup: CDR1 SGHAT, CDR2 FQDESV (reference sequence). The CDR3 coding sequence is TGTGCCACTCAGGACAGTAATTCACCCCTCCACTTT. This codes for CATQDSNSPLHF.

This clone was detected many times. CDR3 in DNA: TGCGCCAGCAGCGCCCTCGCCCCGGGACAGACTAGCACAGATACGCAGTATTTT. Translating it yields CASSALAPGQTSTDTQYF. The chain employs TRBV5-1 and TRBJ2-3; 7 bases are shared with TRBD1. Germline V gene lookup returns CDR1 SGHRS and CDR2 YFSETQ. Losses at the gene ends were 4 bases for V and 0 bases for J; bases not matched to a gene: 14. The CDR3 loop spans 18 amino acids.

The chain has TRBV18 and TRBJ2-7, with D perhaps matching TRBD1 (6 bases). CDR1 is KGHSH, CDR2 LQKENI, per germline. The CDR3 consists of 14 residues. Trimming shortened V by 1 base and J by 2 bases, and 9 bases separated the two germline ends. The CDR3 loop is CASSPRTGTYEQYF. In nucleotides, the CDR3 is TGTGCCAGCTCACCACGCACAGGGACCTACGAGCAGTACTTC.

This CDR3 reads CASSLTLAEAQETQYF. In DNA, the CDR3 is TGTGCCAGCAGCTTAACACTAGCGGAGGCTCAAGAGACCCAGTACTTC. This rearrangement joins TRBV11-2 to TRBJ2-5; 8 bases fit TRBD2. Per germline, CDR1 SGHAT and CDR2 FQNNGV. V trimming: 2 bases; J trimming: 2 bases; junction bases outside the gene matches: 7. The CDR3 is made up of 16 amino acids.

The chain combines TRBV5-1 with TRBJ2-7; D is perhaps TRBD1 (6 bases). This CDR3 is built from 14 residues. Germline V gene sequence: CDR1 SGHRS, CDR2 YFSETQ. Trimming stripped 3 bases from V and 4 bases from J, with 14 bases between. The CDR3 nucleotides are TGCGCCAGCAGCTCTACAGGGCCAGGGTACGAGCAGTACTTC. Amino acid sequence: CASSSTGPGYEQYF. Using reference TRBV5-1 and TRBJ2-7 for the parts outside the CDR3, the full variable domain is KAGVTQTPRYLIKTRGQQVTLSCSPISGHRSVSWYQQTPGQGLQFLFEYFSETQRNKGNFPGRFSGRQFSNSRSEMNVSTLELGDSALYLCASSSTGPGYEQYFGPGTRLTVT.